The 6 T cell receptor beta chains reported below all come from one sample, sequenced in a study of shared clonotypes between healthy human individuals. This table comes from immunoSEQ multiplex PCR, and its TCRdb copy is limited to in-frame clones, with some not included. The data contain around 2,000,000 clones, over 85% of them singletons. Naive CD8 cells lacked CD45RO, underwent positive selection for CCR7 and left out terminally differentiated effector memory CD45RA+ cells. Sequencing used naive CD8+ T cells sorted from blood. These receptors were collected from a man between 18 and 35 years old in good health.

The count of this clone is one. J is TRBJ1-2 and V is TRBV5-1; D may be TRBD1 (6 bases). V was cut by 3 bases and J by 8 bases, with 14 bases left in between. CDR1 SGHRS and CDR2 YFSETQ come from the germline V gene. This CDR3 is 13 amino acids long. This chain's CDR3 is CASSWTVEGGYTF. Written as DNA, the CDR3 is TGCGCCAGCAGCTGGACAGTAGAAGGGGGCTACACCTTC.

This clone was detected only a few times. Other DNA sequences in the same sample also yield this CDR3. Here the CDR3 DNA reads TGTGCCAGCAGCGTAGGGACAGGGGACTACGAGCAGTACTTC. It yields the protein CASSVGTGDYEQYF. V gene TRBV9 combines with J gene TRBJ2-7; TRBD1 matches at 9 bases. Trimming took 0 bases from V and 3 from J; bases not matched to a gene: 1. CDR3 size: 14 residues. Germline V gives CDR1 SGDLS, CDR2 YYNGEE.

The gene calls are TRBV28 and TRBJ1-6; D unresolved. Germline lookup yields CDR1 MDHEN and CDR2 SYDVKM. V dropped 6 bases and J dropped 0 bases, with 9 bases sitting between them. The CDR3 consists of 15 residues. For the CDR3, the DNA is TGTGCCAGCAGCCTGCAGAGCTCCTATAATTCACCCCTCCACTTT. Encoded protein: CASSLQSSYNSPLHF.

V and J are TRBV4-1 and TRBJ2-7; D gene unclear. There are 14 residues in the CDR3. V lost 4 bases and J lost 0, with 10 bases in between. Germline-derived CDR1 and CDR2 are MGHRA and YSYEKL. CDR3 nucleotide sequence: TGCGCCAGCAGCCCCGACCGTAGCTCCTACGAGCAGTACTTC. Translated, it gives CASSPDRSSYEQYF.

V is TRBV27 and J is TRBJ2-7, with TRBD2 identical over 8 bases. This CDR3 has 14 amino acids. The junction had 11 bases not matched to a gene; V was cut back by 10 bases and J by 3 bases. Germline V gives CDR1 MNHEY, CDR2 SMNVEV (reference sequence). In DNA form, the CDR3 reads TGTGCCACCTCCTTGTCTGCGGGGGGCTACGAGCAGTACTTC. Translating it yields CATSLSAGGYEQYF.

V and J are TRBV19 and TRBJ1-4, with D hard to call. V lost 5 bases to trimming and J lost 13 bases, with 17 bases between them. This CDR3 comprises 13 residues. The germline V gene encodes CDR1 LNHDA and CDR2 SQIVND (reference sequence). In DNA, the CDR3 is TGTGCCAGTAGTCCGTCTGTTCTCTTGGGACTGTTTTTT. Encoded protein: CASSPSVLLGLFF.